One and the same sample provided the 13 T cell receptor beta chains below, sequenced in a study of siplizumab effects on memory and regulatory T cells. TCRdb keeps only in-frame clones here, not all; method: immunoSEQ multiplex PCR. The table shows fewer than 120,000 clones, with more than 90% occurring only once. The specimen was CD4+ T cells sorted from blood. These receptors all come from a human donor in good health.

The chain couples TRBV5-1 to TRBJ1-1; D might be TRBD1 (5 bases). Trimming took 0 bases from V and 1 from J, leaving 10 bases between them. Germline V gene data show CDR1 as SGHRS and CDR2 as YFSETQ. The CDR3 is 15 residues long. This CDR3 reads CASSLAGHSNTEAFF. The CDR3 nucleotides read TGCGCCAGCAGCTTGGCCGGACATTCGAACACTGAAGCTTTCTTT.

The chain links TRBV11-3 to TRBJ2-7; D perhaps matches TRBD1 (6 bases). The ends were cut back, 5 bases at V and 4 bases at J, with 12 bases in the middle. Germline V gene lookup returns CDR1 SGHNT and CDR2 YENEEA. The CDR3 runs to 13 residues. The CDR3, as DNA: TGTGCCAGCAGCCCCTGGACAGCTTACGAGCAGTACTTC. Residues: CASSPWTAYEQYF.

V and J are TRBV6-6 and TRBJ2-7, with 10 bases aligning to TRBD1. Germline V gene lookup returns CDR1 MNHNY and CDR2 SVGAGI (reference sequence). Germline trimming cut 6 bases from V and 4 bases from J; bases unmatched to any gene: 9. There are 15 residues in the CDR3. CDR3: CASRHATGGSYEQYF. CDR3 sequence (DNA): TGTGCCAGCAGGCACGCGACAGGGGGCTCGTACGAGCAGTACTTC.

The gene calls are TRBV19 and TRBJ2-1; the D is unclear. Germline loops: CDR1 LNHDA, CDR2 SQIVND (reference sequence). The CDR3 is made up of 16 amino acids. Deletions cut 0 bases from V and 0 bases from J, with 9 bases between. The CDR3 spells CASSIEQWDSYNEQFF. The DNA for the CDR3 is TGTGCCAGTAGTATAGAACAGTGGGACTCCTACAATGAGCAGTTCTTC.

The chain links TRBV19 to TRBJ2-3, with 12 bases lining up with TRBD2. The J segment lost 2 bases and the V segment lost 9 bases, leaving 6 bases of the junction unmatched. The CDR3 has 15 residues. CDR1 is LNHDA and CDR2 is SQIVND in the germline V gene (reference sequence). The CDR3 here is CASQTSGGFTDTQYF. DNA for the CDR3: TGTGCCAGCCAAACTAGCGGGGGGTTCACAGATACGCAGTATTTT.

This chain links TRBV2 with TRBJ1-2; possibly TRBD1 for D (6 bases). The germline CDR1 and CDR2 sequences are SNHLY and FYNNEI. V was cut by 8 bases and J by 2 bases, with 15 bases left in between. This CDR3 region has 14 residues. CDR3 sequence: CASRSDSENYGYTF. CDR3 DNA sequence: TGTGCCAGCCGGTCGGACAGCGAGAACTATGGCTACACCTTC.

V gene TRBV2 combines with J gene TRBJ2-5; 7 bases agree with TRBD1. Gene TRBJ2-7 matches the end of the DNA better, so the J call may be wrong. This CDR3 has 14 amino acids. Germline values: CDR1 SNHLY, CDR2 FYNNEI. The CDR3 spells CASRYRGSSYEQYF. CDR3 DNA: TGTGCCAGCAGATACAGGGGCAGCTCCTACGAGCAGTACTTC.

This chain links TRBV4-1 with TRBJ1-1; D unclear. V was clipped by 0 bases and J by 0 bases, with 14 bases between them. The length of the CDR3 is 17 residues. Germline V lookup: CDR1 MGHRA, CDR2 YSYEKL. Here the CDR3 reads CASSQDRASDMNTEAFF. The CDR3 bases are TGCGCCAGCAGCCAAGATCGAGCATCAGATATGAACACTGAAGCTTTCTTT.

The chain is built from TRBV27 and TRBJ1-2; 8 bases match TRBD1. Trimming removed 0 bases from V and 4 bases from J; junction bases left unmatched: 4. CDR1 is MNHEY and CDR2 is SMNVEV in the germline V gene (reference sequence). The CDR3 has 15 residues. The CDR3 is CASSLSQGAIYGYTF. Here the CDR3 DNA reads TGTGCCAGCAGTTTATCGCAGGGGGCGATCTATGGCTACACCTTC.

The chain couples TRBV18 to TRBJ2-1, with D perhaps TRBD1 (7 bases). The CDR3 consists of 16 residues. The germline V and J ends were trimmed by 4 bases and 3 bases, with 16 bases remaining between them. CDR1 and CDR2 (germline): KGHSH, LQKENI. The CDR3 loop reads CASSRVGGGDYNEQFF. The DNA of the CDR3 is TGTGCCAGCTCACGTGTAGGGGGCGGGGACTACAATGAGCAGTTCTTC. The variable domain in full, completed from reference TRBV18 and TRBJ2-1, reads NAGVMQNPRHLVRRRGQEARLRCSPMKGHSHVYWYRQLPEEGLKFMVYLQKENIIDESGMPKERFSAEFPKEGPSILRIQQVVRGDSAAYFCASSRVGGGDYNEQFFGPGTRLTVL.

This chain links TRBV2 with TRBJ2-1; D is uncertain. The germline CDR1 and CDR2 sequences are SNHLY and FYNNEI. V shed 3 bases and J shed 2 bases, with 5 bases lying between them. The CDR3 contains 13 residues. The CDR3 loop reads CASSEQTYNEQFF. In DNA form, the CDR3 reads TGTGCCAGCAGTGAGCAGACCTACAATGAGCAGTTCTTC.

The chain has TRBV18 and TRBJ1-4, with 7 positions matching TRBD1. The germline V gene has CDR1 KGHSH and CDR2 LQKENI. CDR3 length equals 16 residues. The V gene end was trimmed by 0 bases and the J gene end by 3 bases; junction bases not matched to a gene: 4. The CDR3 here is CASSPPSGTANEKLFF. The CDR3 coding sequence is TGTGCCAGCTCACCACCGTCCGGGACAGCTAATGAAAAACTGTTTTTT. Based on the CDR3 plus reference TRBV18 and TRBJ1-4, the full variable domain is NAGVMQNPRHLVRRRGQEARLRCSPMKGHSHVYWYRQLPEEGLKFMVYLQKENIIDESGMPKERFSAEFPKEGPSILRIQQVVRGDSAAYFCASSPPSGTANEKLFFGSGTQLSVL.

A single count supports this clone. The rearrangement uses TRBV19 and TRBJ2-1, with TRBD1 identical over 11 bases. With V trimmed by 6 bases and J by 5 bases, 6 bases remained unmatched. Per the germline V gene, CDR1 is LNHDA and CDR2 is SQIVND (reference sequence). This CDR3 contains 15 residues. CDR3 sequence reads: CASSGTGGPNNEQFF. The CDR3 bases are TGTGCCAGTAGCGGGACAGGGGGTCCGAACAATGAGCAGTTCTTC.